This is a list of T cell receptor beta chains from one sample in a study of blood T cell repertoires in COVID-19. Sequenced by immunoSEQ multiplex PCR; TCRdb stores in-frame clones only, minus some. The sample records some 170,000 clones, about 90% being singletons. Sequencing used PBMCs or T cells enriched from blood (not recorded which). The receptors were gathered from a human donor with acute COVID-19. The donor label of this sample is uncertain. Both conserved end residues are part of each CDR3. The order of the fields is J gene, clone size, V gene, D gene, CDR3 protein, CDR3 DNA. The D gene is left open where the match is weak. Not every row has a clone size; where given, it reads once, few, many or a size class.

>TRBJ2-2|-|TRBV6-5|-
CASSFRGTNTGELFF
TGTGCCAGCAGTTTCAGGGGCACGAACACCGGGGAGCTGTTTTTT
>TRBJ1-2|-|TRBV6-5|TRBD1
CATCRGQGATGYTF
TGTGCCACCTGTCGAGGACAGGGGGCAACTGGCTACACCTTC
>TRBJ1-1|once|TRBV5-4|-
CASSLQGSTEAFF
TGTGCCAGCAGCTTGCAGGGGAGCACTGAAGCTTTCTTT
>TRBJ2-7|-|TRBV12-5|TRBD2
CASGGGVSEQYF
TGTGCTAGTGGGGGAGGGGTGAGCGAGCAGTACTTC
>TRBJ1-2|-|TRBV30|-
CAWSLEINYGYTF
TGTGCCTGGAGTCTAGAGATTAACTATGGCTACACCTTC
>TRBJ1-3|-|TRBV5-1|TRBD1
CASSLAQGAGNTIYF
TGCGCCAGCAGCTTGGCACAGGGGGCTGGAAACACCATATATTTT
>TRBJ1-5|-|TRBV6-5|-
CASSAHDRNQPQHF
TGTGCCAGCAGCGCACACGACAGAAATCAGCCCCAGCATTTT
>TRBJ1-3|-|TRBV5-1|-
CASSLTTLGHKEGPSGNTIYF
TGCGCCAGCAGCTTGACTACTTTGGGACACAAAGAAGGGCCCTCTGGAAACACCATATATTTT
>TRBJ2-1|-|TRBV6-2/TRBV6-3|TRBD2
CASSSGPLTSGGNYNEQFF
TGTGCCAGCAGTTCTGGACCTTTGACTAGCGGGGGCAACTACAATGAGCAGTTCTTC
>TRBJ2-7|-|TRBV12-3/TRBV12-4|-
CASSLSRHGEQYF
TGTGCCAGCAGTTTGAGTCGACATGGCGAGCAGTACTTC
>TRBJ1-1|-|TRBV24-1|-
CATSPGNTEAFF
TGTGCCACCAGCCCGGGTAACACTGAAGCTTTCTTT
>TRBJ1-1|-|TRBV6-5|-
CASSYSRDGAFF
TGTGCCAGCAGTTACTCCCGTGACGGGGCTTTCTTT
>TRBJ1-1|few|TRBV3-1/TRBV3-2|-
CASSPDPTLNTEAFF
TGTGCCAGCAGCCCAGATCCCACACTGAACACTGAAGCTTTCTTT
>TRBJ2-7|-|TRBV7-2|-
CASSLSSYEQYF
TGTGCCAGCAGCCTGAGCTCCTACGAGCAGTACTTC
>TRBJ1-2|-|TRBV30|-
CASPGRSYGYTF
TGTGCCTCTCCGGGTCGAAGCTATGGCTACACCTTC
>TRBJ1-1|-|TRBV15|-
CATSSPYRVGTEAFF
TGTGCCACCAGCAGTCCCTACAGGGTGGGCACTGAAGCTTTCTTT
>TRBJ1-3|few|TRBV4-1|TRBD1
CASSLSLGTGDYSGNTIYF
TGCGCCAGCAGTCTATCTCTCGGGACAGGGGACTACTCTGGAAACACCATATATTTT
>TRBJ1-1|-|TRBV5-1|-
CASSFRAEGITEAFF
TGCGCCAGCAGCTTTCGGGCGGAGGGGATCACTGAAGCTTTCTTT
>TRBJ2-7|-|TRBV6-2/TRBV6-3|TRBD1
CASSKTGGYELEQYF
TGTGCCAGCAGTAAGACAGGGGGCTATGAACTCGAGCAGTACTTC
>TRBJ1-2|-|TRBV5-4|-
CASSTGYLRLGYTF
TGTGCCAGCAGCACAGGGTATTTACGACTTGGCTACACCTTC
>TRBJ2-2|-|TRBV7-8|TRBD2
CASSHGVAGGYTGELFF
TGTGCCAGCAGCCACGGGGTAGCGGGGGGCTACACCGGGGAGCTGTTTTTT
>TRBJ2-7|once|TRBV5-6|TRBD2
CASSLRGSGGSNEQYF
TGTGCCAGCAGCTTGAGGGGTAGCGGGGGGTCCAACGAGCAGTACTTC
>TRBJ2-3|-|TRBV4-3|-
CASSPNRGVDTQYF
TGCGCCAGCAGCCCTAACCGGGGAGTGGATACGCAGTATTTT
>TRBJ2-5|once|TRBV5-1|-
CASSPLGETQYF
TGCGCCAGCAGCCCACTAGGGGAGACCCAGTACTTC
>TRBJ1-1|few|TRBV5-5|-
CASSLAVNTEAFF
TGTGCCAGCAGCTTGGCCGTGAACACTGAAGCTTTCTTT
>TRBJ2-3|-|TRBV12-3/TRBV12-4|-
CASSPGTDTQYF
TGTGCCAGCAGTCCTGGCACAGATACGCAGTATTTT
>TRBJ1-5|-|TRBV27|-
CASRTGNQPQHF
TGTGCCAGCAGGACAGGAAATCAGCCCCAGCATTTT